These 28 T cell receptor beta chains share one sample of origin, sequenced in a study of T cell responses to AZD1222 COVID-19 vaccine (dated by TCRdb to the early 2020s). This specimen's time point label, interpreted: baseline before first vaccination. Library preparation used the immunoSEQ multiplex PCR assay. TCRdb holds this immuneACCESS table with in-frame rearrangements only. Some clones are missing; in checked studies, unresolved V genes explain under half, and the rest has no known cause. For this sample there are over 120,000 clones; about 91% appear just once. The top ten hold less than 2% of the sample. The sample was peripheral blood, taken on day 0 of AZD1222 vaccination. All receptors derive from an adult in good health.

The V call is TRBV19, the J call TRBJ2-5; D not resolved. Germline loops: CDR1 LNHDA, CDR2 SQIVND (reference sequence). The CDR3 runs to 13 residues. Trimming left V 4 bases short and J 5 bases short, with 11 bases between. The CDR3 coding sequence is TGTGCCAGTAGTAATAAAAGGTGGGAGACCCAGTACTTC. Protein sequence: CASSNKRWETQYF.

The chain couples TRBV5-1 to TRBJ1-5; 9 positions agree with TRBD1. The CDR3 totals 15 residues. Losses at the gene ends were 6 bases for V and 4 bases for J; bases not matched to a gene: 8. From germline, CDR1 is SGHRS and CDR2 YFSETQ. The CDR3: CASTNRGTGNQPQHF. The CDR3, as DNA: TGCGCCAGCACCAACAGGGGGACAGGGAATCAGCCCCAGCATTTT. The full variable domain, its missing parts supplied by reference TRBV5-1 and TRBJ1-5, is KAGVTQTPRYLIKTRGQQVTLSCSPISGHRSVSWYQQTPGQGLQFLFEYFSETQRNKGNFPGRFSGRQFSNSRSEMNVSTLELGDSALYLCASTNRGTGNQPQHFGDGTRLSIL.

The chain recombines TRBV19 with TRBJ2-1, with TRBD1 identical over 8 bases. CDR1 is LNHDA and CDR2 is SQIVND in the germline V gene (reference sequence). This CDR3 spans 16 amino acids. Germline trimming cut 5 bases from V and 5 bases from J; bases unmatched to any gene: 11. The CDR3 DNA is TGTGCCAGTAGTGTCTACCGGGACAGGCCTAACAATGAGCAGTTCTTC. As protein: CASSVYRDRPNNEQFF.

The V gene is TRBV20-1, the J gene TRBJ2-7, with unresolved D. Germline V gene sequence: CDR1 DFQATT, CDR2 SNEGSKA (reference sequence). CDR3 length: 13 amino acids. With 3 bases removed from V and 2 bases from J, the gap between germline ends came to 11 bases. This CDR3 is CSASLGLTYEQYF. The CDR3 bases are TGCAGTGCTAGTCTGGGTTTAACCTACGAGCAGTACTTC.

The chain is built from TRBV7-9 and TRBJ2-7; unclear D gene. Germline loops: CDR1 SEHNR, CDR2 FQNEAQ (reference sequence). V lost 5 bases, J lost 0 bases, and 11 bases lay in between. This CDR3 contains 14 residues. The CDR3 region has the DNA TGTGCCAGCAGCACTTCGGGCTACTCCTACGAGCAGTACTTC. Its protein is CASSTSGYSYEQYF.

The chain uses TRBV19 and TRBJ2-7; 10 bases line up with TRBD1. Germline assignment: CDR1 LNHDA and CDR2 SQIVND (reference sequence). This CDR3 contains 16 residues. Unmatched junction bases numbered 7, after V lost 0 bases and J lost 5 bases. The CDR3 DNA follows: TGTGCCAGTAGTATAGAGGCCTCGGGACAGGGGAACGAGCAGTACTTC. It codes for CASSIEASGQGNEQYF.

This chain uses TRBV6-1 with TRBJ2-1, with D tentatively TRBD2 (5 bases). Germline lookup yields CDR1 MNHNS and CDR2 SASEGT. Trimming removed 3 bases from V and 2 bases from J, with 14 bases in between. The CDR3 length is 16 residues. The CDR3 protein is CASSDLLSGAYNEQFF. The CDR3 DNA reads TGTGCCAGCAGTGACCTCCTAAGCGGAGCCTACAATGAGCAGTTCTTC.

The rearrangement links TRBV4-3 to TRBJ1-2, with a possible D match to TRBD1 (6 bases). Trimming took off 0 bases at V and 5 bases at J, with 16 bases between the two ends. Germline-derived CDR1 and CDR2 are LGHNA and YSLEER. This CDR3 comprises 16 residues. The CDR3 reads CASSQDSAWTVYGYTF. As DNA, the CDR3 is TGCGCCAGCAGCCAAGACAGCGCTTGGACAGTTTATGGCTACACCTTC.

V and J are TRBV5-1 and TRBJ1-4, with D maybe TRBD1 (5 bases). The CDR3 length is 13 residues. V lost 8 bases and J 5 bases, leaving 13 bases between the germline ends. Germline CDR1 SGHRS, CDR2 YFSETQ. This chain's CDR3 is CASGDGVNEKLFF. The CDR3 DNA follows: TGCGCCAGTGGGGACGGGGTGAATGAAAAACTGTTTTTT.

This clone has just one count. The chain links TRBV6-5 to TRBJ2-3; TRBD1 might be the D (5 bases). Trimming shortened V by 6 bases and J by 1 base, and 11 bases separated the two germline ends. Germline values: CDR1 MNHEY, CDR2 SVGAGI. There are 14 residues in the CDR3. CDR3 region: CASRETTGTDTQYF. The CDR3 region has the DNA TGTGCCAGCAGGGAGACGACAGGCACAGATACGCAGTATTTT.

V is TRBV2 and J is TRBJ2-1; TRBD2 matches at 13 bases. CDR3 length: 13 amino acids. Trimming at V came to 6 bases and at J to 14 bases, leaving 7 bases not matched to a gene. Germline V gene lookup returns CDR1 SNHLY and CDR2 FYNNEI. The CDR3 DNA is TGTGCCAGCAGGGAACGACTAGCGGGGGGAGAGTTCTTC. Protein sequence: CASRERLAGGEFF. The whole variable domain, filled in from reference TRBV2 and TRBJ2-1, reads EPEVTQTPSHQVTQMGQEVILRCVPISNHLYFYWYRQILGQKVEFLVSFYNNEISEKSEIFDDQFSVERPDGSNFTLKIRSTKLEDSAMYFCASRERLAGGEFFGPGTRLTVL.

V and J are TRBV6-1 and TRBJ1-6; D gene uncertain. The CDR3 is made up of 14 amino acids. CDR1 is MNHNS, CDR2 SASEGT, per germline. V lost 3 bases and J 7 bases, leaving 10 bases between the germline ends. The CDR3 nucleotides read TGTGCCAGCAGTGACAGCGGGAGAAATTCACCCCTCCACTTT. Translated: CASSDSGRNSPLHF.

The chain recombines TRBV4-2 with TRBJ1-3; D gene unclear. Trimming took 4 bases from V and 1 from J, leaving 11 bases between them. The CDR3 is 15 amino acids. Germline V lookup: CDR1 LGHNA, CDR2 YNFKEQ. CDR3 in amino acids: CASSLSFVSGNTIYF. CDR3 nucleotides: TGTGCCAGCAGCCTTAGTTTCGTATCTGGAAACACCATATATTTT.

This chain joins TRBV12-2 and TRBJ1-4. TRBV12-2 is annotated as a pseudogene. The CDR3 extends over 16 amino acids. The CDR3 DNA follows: TGTGCAAGTCGCTTACCTGGTATCGAAGCGGGTGAAAAACTGTTTTTT. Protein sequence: CASRLPGIEAGEKLFF.

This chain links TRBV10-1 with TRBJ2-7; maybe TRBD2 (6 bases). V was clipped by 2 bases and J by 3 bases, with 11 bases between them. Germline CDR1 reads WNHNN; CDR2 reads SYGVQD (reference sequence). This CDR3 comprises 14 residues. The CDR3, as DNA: TGCGCCAGCAGTGAGGGGGGGACCTTCTACGAGCAGTACTTC. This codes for CASSEGGTFYEQYF.

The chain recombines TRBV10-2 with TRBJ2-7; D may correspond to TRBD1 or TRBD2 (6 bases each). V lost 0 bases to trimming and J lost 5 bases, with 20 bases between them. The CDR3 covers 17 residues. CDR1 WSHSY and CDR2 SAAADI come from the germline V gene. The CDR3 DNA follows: TGCGCCAGCAGTGAGTCATCGGGTGGGGGGCTCCCGAACGAGCAGTACTTC. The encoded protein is CASSESSGGGLPNEQYF.

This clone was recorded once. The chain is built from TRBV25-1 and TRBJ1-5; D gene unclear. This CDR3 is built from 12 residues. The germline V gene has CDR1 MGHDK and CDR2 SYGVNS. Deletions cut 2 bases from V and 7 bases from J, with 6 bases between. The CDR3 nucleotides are TGTGCCAGCAGTGAAATGGGCCAGCCCCAGCATTTT. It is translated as CASSEMGQPQHF.

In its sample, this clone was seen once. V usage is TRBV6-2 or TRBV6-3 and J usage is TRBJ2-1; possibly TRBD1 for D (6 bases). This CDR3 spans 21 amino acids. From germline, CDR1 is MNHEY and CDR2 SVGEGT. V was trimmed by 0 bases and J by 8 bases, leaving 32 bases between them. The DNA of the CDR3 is TGTGCCAGCAGTTACTCCATTCCATTGATCGCCAGGCAGGGGAAGTTCGATGAGCAGTTCTTC. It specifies CASSYSIPLIARQGKFDEQFF.

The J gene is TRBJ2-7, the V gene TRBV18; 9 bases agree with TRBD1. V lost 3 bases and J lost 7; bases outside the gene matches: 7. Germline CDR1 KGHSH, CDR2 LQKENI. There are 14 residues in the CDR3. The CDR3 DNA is TGTGCCAGCTCACCCGGACAGGGGATTATGGAGCAGTACTTC. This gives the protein CASSPGQGIMEQYF.

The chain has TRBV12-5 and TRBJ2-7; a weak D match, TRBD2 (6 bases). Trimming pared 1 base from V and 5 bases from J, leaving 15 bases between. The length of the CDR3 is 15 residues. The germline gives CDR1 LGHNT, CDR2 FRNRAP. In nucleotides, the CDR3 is TGTGCTAGTGGTTTGGGGCCGAAGACGGGGGACGAGCAGTACTTC. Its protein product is CASGLGPKTGDEQYF.

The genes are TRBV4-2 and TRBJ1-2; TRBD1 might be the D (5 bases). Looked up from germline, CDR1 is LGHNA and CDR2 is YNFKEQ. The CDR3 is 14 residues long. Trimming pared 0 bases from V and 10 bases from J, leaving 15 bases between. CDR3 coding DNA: TGTGCCAGCAGCCAAGAGCTCAGGGTCCAGCACTACACCTTC. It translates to CASSQELRVQHYTF.

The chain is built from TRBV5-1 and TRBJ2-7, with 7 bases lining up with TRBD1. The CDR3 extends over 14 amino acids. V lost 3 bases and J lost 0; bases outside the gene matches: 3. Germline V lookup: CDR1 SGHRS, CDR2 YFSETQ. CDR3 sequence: CASSWGTASYEQYF. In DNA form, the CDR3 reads TGCGCCAGCAGCTGGGGGACAGCCTCCTACGAGCAGTACTTC.

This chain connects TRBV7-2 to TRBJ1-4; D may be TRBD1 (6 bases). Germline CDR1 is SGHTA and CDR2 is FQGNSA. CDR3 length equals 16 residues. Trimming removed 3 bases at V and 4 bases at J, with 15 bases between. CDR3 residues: CASSLVGTQINEKLFF. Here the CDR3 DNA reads TGTGCCAGCAGCTTGGTCGGGACACAAATTAATGAAAAACTGTTTTTT.

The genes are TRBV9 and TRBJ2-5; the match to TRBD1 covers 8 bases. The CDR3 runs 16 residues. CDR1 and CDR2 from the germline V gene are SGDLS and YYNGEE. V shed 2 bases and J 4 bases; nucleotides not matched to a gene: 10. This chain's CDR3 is CASSVTGAGFGETQYF. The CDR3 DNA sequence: TGTGCCAGCAGCGTGACAGGGGCCGGATTCGGAGAGACCCAGTACTTC.

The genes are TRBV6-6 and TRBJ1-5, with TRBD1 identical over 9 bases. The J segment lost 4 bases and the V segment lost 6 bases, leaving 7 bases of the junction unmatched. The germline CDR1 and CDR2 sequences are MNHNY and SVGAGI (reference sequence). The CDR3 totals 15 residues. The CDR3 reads CASSKEQGANQPQHF. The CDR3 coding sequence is TGTGCCAGCAGCAAAGAACAGGGGGCAAATCAGCCCCAGCATTTT.

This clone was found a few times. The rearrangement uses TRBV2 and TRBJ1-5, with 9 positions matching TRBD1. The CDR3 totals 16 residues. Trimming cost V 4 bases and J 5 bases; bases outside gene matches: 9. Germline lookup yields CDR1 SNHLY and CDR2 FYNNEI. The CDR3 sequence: CASSGTGGGRHQPQHF. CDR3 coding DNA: TGTGCCAGCAGTGGTACAGGGGGCGGACGGCATCAGCCCCAGCATTTT.

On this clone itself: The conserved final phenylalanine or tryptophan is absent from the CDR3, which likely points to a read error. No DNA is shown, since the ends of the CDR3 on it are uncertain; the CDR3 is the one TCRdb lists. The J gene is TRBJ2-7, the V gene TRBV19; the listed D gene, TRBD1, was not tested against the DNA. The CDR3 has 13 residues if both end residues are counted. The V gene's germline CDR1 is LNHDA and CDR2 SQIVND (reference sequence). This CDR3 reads CASSGWDRGPKEY.

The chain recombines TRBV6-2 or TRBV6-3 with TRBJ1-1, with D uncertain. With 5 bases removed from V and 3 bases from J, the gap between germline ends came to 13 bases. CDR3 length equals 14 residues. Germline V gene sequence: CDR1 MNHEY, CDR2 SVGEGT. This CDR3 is CASSHQVRDTEAFF. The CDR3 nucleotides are TGTGCCAGCAGTCACCAGGTTCGGGACACTGAAGCTTTCTTT.